This T cell receptor (beta chain) was documented in a study of blood T cell repertoires in COVID-19. At the level of the study: The analysed material was cDNA or gDNA that came from T cells, B-cell-depleted T cells, or PBMCs.

Deletions cut 4 bases from V and 0 bases from J, with 15 bases between. Germline V gene lookup returns CDR1 KGHDR and CDR2 SFDVKD. The CDR3 totals 17 residues. Per the original data handling: Estimation of nucleated cell counts was performed using reference gene primer amplification. Clones were sequenced by immunoSEQ multiplex PCR, and TCRdb holds only the in-frame ones, with some missing. The DNA gave D and trimming, while V, J and clone size come from that table. This table holds 130,000 to 150,000 clones, around 86% found once. Participants' reported clinical history set cohort assignment. Donors of Cohort 3 who recovered were those that had two negative PCRs, clearance, or symptom resolution.

V usage is TRBV24-1 and J usage is TRBJ1-5; weak D call: TRBD1 (5 bases). The TCR comes from a man aged 60 to 75 who had recovered from COVID-19. The sequencing input was PBMCs or T cells enriched from blood (not recorded which). For the CDR3, the DNA is TGTGCCACCAGTGACAACGACAGCGGGGATAGCAATCAGCCCCAGCATTTT. Its translation: CATSDNDSGDSNQPQHF.